This TCR beta chain was captured by sequencing in a study of Ad26.COV2.S vaccination and SARS-CoV-2 variants. General observations from the study: Higher spike-specific TCR breadth was found in vaccine recipients than in placebo recipients. It was found that vaccine and placebo recipients had similar non-spike TCR breadth.

Comments on this clone: Its cognate antigen is unknown.

As to treatment: about 20 received Ad26.COV2.S at low or high dose, single or two shots; about 5 received placebo; per-sample allocation not given. Sampling was done on day 63 after the first vaccine or placebo injection. Adults aged 18-55 years in Boston included the donor. Using immunoSEQ multiplex PCR, the repertoire was profiled, and TCRdb retains in-frame clones only, with some absent. Altogether some 290,000 clones are present, just over 85% being singletons, with the ten largest covering 1.9%. The CDR3 spans 15 residues. Germline V gene data show CDR1 as SGHDT and CDR2 as YYEEEE. V gave up 3 bases and J gave up 3 bases; unmatched junction bases: 4.

Sequenced here: peripheral blood, sampled in a trial of Ad26.COV2.S vaccine versus placebo. The gene calls are TRBV5-6 and TRBJ2-1; 9 bases map to TRBD1. The clonotype originates from a person aged 18-65 years who received the Ad26.COV2.S COVID-19 vaccine or a placebo. The DNA of the CDR3 is TGTGCCAGCAGCTACTTGGGACAGGGCTACAATGAGCAGTTCTTC. The encoded protein is CASSYLGQGYNEQFF.